The sequence of this TCR beta chain was determined in a study of control samples from healthy donors and cancer patients. Measured with immunoSEQ multiplex PCR; TCRdb has only the in-frame clones, and not every one. The sample consists of tens of thousands of clones, roughly 86% of them appearing once. This CDR3 has 16 amino acids. Per germline, CDR1 LNHDA and CDR2 SQIVND (reference sequence). J was trimmed by 6 bases and V by 5 bases; bases with no gene match: 13. Sequences were obtained from blood. The chain has TRBV19 and TRBJ2-1; 7 nucleotides agree with TRBD1. This receptor was identified in a man aged 50-60 years in good health. CDR3 DNA sequence: TGTGCCAGTAGTGTCAGTCGACAGGGATGGAGCAATGAGCAGTTCTTC. This gives the protein CASSVSRQGWSNEQFF. The complete variable domain, with remaining parts taken from reference TRBV19 and TRBJ2-1, reads DGGITQSPKYLFRKEGQNVTLSCEQNLNHDAMYWYRQDPGQGLRLIYYSQIVNDFQKGDIAEGYSVSREKKESFPLTVTSAQKNPTAFYLCASSVSRQGWSNEQFFGPGTRLTVL.